The clone carrying this T cell receptor (beta chain) has at least ten counts. Its antigen remains unidentified. Deletions cut 6 bases from V and 0 bases from J, with 15 bases between. The CDR3 extends over 16 amino acids. Quantitative 5'-RACE with molecular barcodes generated TCR beta libraries. One entry per CDR3 protein results from TCRdb running MiXCR on the 5' RACE reads. This table holds 200,000 to 250,000 distinct CDR3 sequences, roughly 25% found once. This entry is derived from a study of CD8 T cells in ankylosing spondylitis. Overall study results and limits: The disease-linked clones had a CD8+ phenotype and low blood frequencies. Apparently characteristic of ankylosing spondylitis blood was a TCR beta motif (roughly eight highly homologous variants).

The chain joins TRBV12-3 or TRBV12-4 to TRBJ2-1; the D gene is possibly TRBD2 (6 bases). The clonotype was recovered from a male donor with ankylosing spondylitis or in good health (not recorded which). Sequencing input: blood, either unsorted or a sorted T cell fraction (not recorded which). CDR3 in amino acids: CASRSTAGSSYNEQFF. The CDR3 DNA follows: TGTGCCAGCAGATCGACGGCGGGGAGCTCCTACAATGAGCAGTTCTTC.